These T cell receptor beta chains were read from a single sample in a study of naive and memory T cell subsets. TCRdb itself ran the UMI-ligation and nested PCR reads through MiXCR, one entry per CDR3 protein. The sample consists of 140,000 to 150,000 distinct CDR3 sequences, over 15% of them appearing once. Sequencing used naive CD4+ T cells from blood. The receptors were gathered from a human donor in good health. CDR3s include the opening cysteine and the closing phenylalanine or tryptophan. D genes are given only for firm matches. Where a row states a size, it is once, few, many or the class of an expanded clone; other rows omit it.

D gene | J gene | V gene | clone size | CDR3 protein | CDR3 DNA
NA | TRBJ2-7 | TRBV6-5 | NA | CASSYTTLGSTYEQYF | TGTGCCAGCAGTTACACCACCCTGGGCAGTACCTACGAGCAGTACTTC
TRBD2 | TRBJ2-5 | TRBV7-3 | NA | CASSRLAGDQETQYF | TGTGCCAGCAGCCGCCTAGCGGGAGATCAAGAGACCCAGTACTTC
NA | TRBJ1-3 | TRBV10-3 | few | CAITDRWDPGNTIYF | TGTGCCATCACTGACAGATGGGATCCTGGAAACACCATATATTTT
NA | TRBJ2-7 | TRBV3-1 | few | CASSQSPSYEQYF | TGTGCCAGCAGCCAATCACCCTCCTACGAGCAGTACTTC
NA | TRBJ2-2 | TRBV10-3 | few | CAISESRQNTGELFF | TGTGCCATCAGTGAGTCGCGGCAGAACACCGGGGAGCTGTTTTTT
NA | TRBJ2-1 | TRBV20-1 | few | CSASGIANEQFF | TGCAGTGCTAGCGGGATTGCAAATGAGCAGTTCTTC
TRBD1 | TRBJ1-6 | TRBV6-5 | few | CASSRGQGVTYNSPLHF | TGTGCCAGCAGCCGGGGACAGGGAGTTACCTATAATTCACCCCTCCACTTT
NA | TRBJ2-6 | TRBV29-1 | few | CSVEGEDNLGANVLTF | TGCAGCGTTGAAGGGGAGGACAACCTCGGGGCCAACGTCCTGACTTTC
NA | TRBJ2-3 | TRBV2 | NA | CASSESASGHTQYF | TGTGCCAGCAGTGAAAGTGCTTCCGGGCATACGCAGTATTTT
NA | TRBJ2-7 | TRBV13 | NA | CASSRILSHEQYF | TGTGCCAGCAGCAGAATTTTAAGCCACGAGCAGTACTTC
TRBD1 | TRBJ2-7 | TRBV2 | NA | CASSELWDRSSYEQYF | TGTGCCAGCAGTGAGTTGTGGGACAGGAGCTCCTACGAGCAGTACTTC
NA | TRBJ2-5 | TRBV6-5 | many | CASRQEVGKETQYF | TGTGCCAGCAGACAGGAAGTAGGGAAGGAGACCCAGTACTTC
NA | TRBJ1-2 | TRBV2 | NA | CASSGTVQGYGYTF | TGTGCCAGCAGTGGGACGGTACAGGGTTATGGCTACACCTTC
TRBD1 | TRBJ1-2 | TRBV9 | few | CASSPQGSEGYTF | TGTGCCAGCAGCCCACAGGGGAGTGAAGGCTACACCTTC
NA | TRBJ1-4 | TRBV7-9 | few | CASSLYEKLFF | TGTGCCAGCAGCTTATATGAAAAACTGTTTTTT
TRBD1 | TRBJ1-1 | TRBV5-1 | NA | CASSLGGGPEAFF | TGCGCCAGCAGCTTGGGAGGGGGCCCTGAAGCTTTCTTT
NA | TRBJ1-2 | TRBV12-3/TRBV12-4 | NA | CASRPGSDAYGYTF | TGTGCCAGCAGGCCGGGGTCAGACGCCTATGGCTACACCTTC
NA | TRBJ1-2 | TRBV29-1 | few | CSVEQTFPYGYTF | TGCAGCGTTGAGCAGACCTTCCCGTATGGCTACACCTTC
TRBD1 | TRBJ2-6 | TRBV6-6 | few | CASSYSDRGAAGANVLTF | TGTGCCAGCAGTTACTCGGACAGGGGAGCGGCTGGGGCCAACGTCCTGACTTTC
NA | TRBJ1-5 | TRBV10-3 | NA | CATTSQLQGQPQHF | TGTGCCACGACCTCTCAACTCCAGGGTCAGCCCCAGCATTTT
NA | TRBJ2-1 | TRBV5-5 | NA | CASSSHRTASGAYEQFF | TGTGCCAGCAGCTCACATCGGACGGCCTCAGGTGCATATGAGCAGTTCTTC
NA | TRBJ2-2 | TRBV5-1 | few | CASSFTGTNTGELFF | TGCGCCAGCAGCTTCACAGGGACTAACACCGGGGAGCTGTTTTTT
NA | TRBJ2-6 | TRBV3-1 | few | CASSPNTGGANVLTF | TGTGCCAGCAGCCCTAACACGGGTGGGGCCAACGTCCTGACTTTC
TRBD2 | TRBJ2-7 | TRBV7-9 | NA | CASSFTSGSGEQYF | TGTGCCAGCAGCTTTACTAGCGGGAGTGGCGAGCAGTACTTC
NA | TRBJ1-3 | TRBV4-2 | NA | CASSQAQDSSGNTIYF | TGTGCCAGCAGCCAAGCGCAGGACAGCTCTGGAAACACCATATATTTT
NA | TRBJ1-6 | TRBV3-1 | NA | CASSQGQNNSPLHF | TGTGCCAGCAGCCAAGGCCAGAATAATTCACCCCTCCACTTT
NA | TRBJ1-5 | TRBV7-2 | NA | CASSQRGSGFQPQHF | TGTGCCAGCAGCCAGAGGGGTAGCGGGTTTCAGCCCCAGCATTTT
NA | TRBJ1-1 | TRBV7-8 | NA | CASSLMQGDTEAFF | TGTGCCAGCAGCTTAATGCAGGGAGACACTGAAGCTTTCTTT
TRBD1 | TRBJ2-7 | TRBV18 | many | CASSPQFSGQGAYEQYF | TGTGCCAGCTCACCACAATTCAGTGGACAGGGGGCTTACGAGCAGTACTTC
NA | TRBJ1-4 | TRBV10-3 | few | CAIRRGQATNEKLFF | TGTGCCATCAGGAGGGGACAAGCAACTAATGAAAAACTGTTTTTT
TRBD2 | TRBJ2-2 | TRBV7-2 | few | CASSLVLAGGPSGELFF | TGTGCCAGCAGCTTAGTCCTAGCGGGAGGGCCGAGCGGGGAGCTGTTTTTT
TRBD2 | TRBJ2-7 | TRBV28 | few | CASSSGGSEKYEQYF | TGTGCCAGCAGTTCCGGCGGGAGCGAAAAGTACGAGCAGTACTTC
TRBD2 | TRBJ2-1 | TRBV7-9 | many | CASSLSGRANDEQFF | TGTGCCAGCAGCCTTAGCGGGAGGGCCAATGATGAGCAGTTCTTC
NA | TRBJ1-6 | TRBV4-1 | many | CASSPYSAYNSPLHF | TGCGCCAGCAGCCCCTACAGCGCCTATAATTCACCCCTCCACTTT
TRBD2 | TRBJ2-1 | TRBV6-2/TRBV6-3 | many | CASTPHGLDYNEQFF | TGTGCCAGCACTCCCCACGGACTAGACTACAATGAGCAGTTCTTC
NA | TRBJ2-1 | TRBV7-3 | few | CASSLFNSHSYNEQFF | TGTGCCAGCAGCTTATTCAACTCTCACTCCTACAATGAGCAGTTCTTC
TRBD1 | TRBJ2-3 | TRBV7-9 | NA | CASSLGQGFGDTQYF | TGTGCCAGCAGCTTAGGACAGGGATTTGGAGATACGCAGTATTTT
NA | TRBJ2-1 | TRBV5-5 | NA | CASSRGDVGNEQFF | TGTGCCAGCAGCCGGGGCGACGTTGGGAATGAGCAGTTCTTC
TRBD2 | TRBJ2-3 | TRBV20-1 | few | CSARDARRLAETGDTQYF | TGCAGTGCTAGAGATGCCCGGCGACTAGCGGAGACCGGAGATACGCAGTATTTT
NA | TRBJ2-7 | TRBV5-1 | few | CASSLAAGQSYEQYF | TGCGCCAGCAGCTTGGCTGCGGGACAGTCCTACGAGCAGTACTTC
TRBD1 | TRBJ2-3 | TRBV28 | many | CASSFLTGGTDTQYF | TGTGCCAGCAGTTTTCTGACAGGGGGGACAGATACGCAGTATTTT
NA | TRBJ2-5 | TRBV12-3/TRBV12-4 | few | CASSFGSGQETQYF | TGTGCCAGCAGTTTTGGTTCGGGCCAAGAGACCCAGTACTTC
TRBD1 | TRBJ2-1 | TRBV5-8 | once | CASSLAGDRGNEQFF | TGTGCCAGCAGCTTGGCAGGGGACAGGGGGAATGAGCAGTTCTTC
NA | TRBJ2-2 | TRBV5-1 | NA | CASSRLTGPGTGELFF | TGCGCCAGCAGCCGACTGACAGGTCCGGGGACCGGGGAGCTGTTTTTT
NA | TRBJ1-5 | TRBV12-3/TRBV12-4 | NA | CASSLGSVSKRSQPQHF | TGTGCCAGCAGTTTAGGAAGCGTAAGCAAGAGGAGTCAGCCCCAGCATTTT
TRBD2 | TRBJ2-5 | TRBV5-4 | NA | CASSGPGGGWGETQYF | TGTGCCAGCAGCGGGCCGGGAGGAGGTTGGGGGGAGACCCAGTACTTC
NA | TRBJ2-7 | TRBV29-1 | few | CSVGKGSGYEQYF | TGCAGCGTGGGTAAGGGGTCCGGCTACGAGCAGTACTTC
NA | TRBJ2-1 | TRBV20-1 | few | CSARGTYNEQFF | TGCAGTGCTAGGGGGACCTACAATGAGCAGTTCTTC
NA | TRBJ1-2 | TRBV6-5 | NA | CASSYWSGAEAGYGYTF | TGTGCCAGCAGTTACTGGTCAGGGGCGGAGGCGGGCTATGGCTACACCTTC
TRBD1 | TRBJ2-5 | TRBV11-1 | few | CASSLLGQGEETQYF | TGTGCCAGCAGCTTATTGGGACAGGGGGAAGAGACCCAGTACTTC
NA | TRBJ2-1 | TRBV9 | NA | CASSVGAGPHYNEQFF | TGTGCCAGCAGCGTAGGCGCGGGACCCCACTACAATGAGCAGTTCTTC
TRBD2 | TRBJ2-5 | TRBV29-1 | few | CSVEDPIWRGSAPGETQYF | TGCAGCGTTGAAGATCCGATCTGGCGCGGGAGTGCCCCTGGAGAGACCCAGTACTTC
NA | TRBJ2-1 | TRBV12-3/TRBV12-4 | few | CASSLSVGDEQFF | TGTGCCAGCAGTTTATCTGTGGGAGATGAGCAGTTCTTC
NA | TRBJ2-7 | TRBV29-1 | few | CSVGKTGVYEQYF | TGCAGCGTTGGGAAAACCGGGGTCTACGAGCAGTACTTC
NA | TRBJ2-5 | TRBV6-5 | few | CASRSRVLGQETQYF | TGTGCCAGCAGAAGCAGGGTATTGGGTCAAGAGACCCAGTACTTC
NA | TRBJ1-1 | TRBV5-8 | NA | CASSLEVARGAFF | TGTGCCAGCAGCTTGGAAGTCGCGCGGGGAGCTTTCTTT
NA | TRBJ2-7 | TRBV20-1 | NA | CSARETGSYFF | TGCAGTGCTAGAGAGACCGGGAGTTATTTTTTC